This section outlines one T cell receptor (beta chain) sequence together with its context. Its antigen remains unidentified. No base-level quality is on record; no much larger clone is a single base apart. The library was prepared using the immunoSEQ multiplex PCR assay. TCRdb took over this immuneACCESS table, retaining in-frame rearrangements with V and J assigned. Such tables are incomplete; in checked studies, under half of the missing clones stem from an unresolved V gene, and the remainder is unexplained. The sample has roughly 93,000 clones on record, approximately 95% of them singletons. The top ten clonotypes cover roughly 0.28% of the sample. This entry is derived from a study of technical replicates of blood from a handful of donors (dated by TCRdb to the late 2010s). Trimming removed 5 bases from V and 1 base from J; the gene matches leave 1 base unexplained. From its cysteine to its phenylalanine, the CDR3 spans 15 amino acids. Only CDR3 DNA remains: 45 bases, in frame from the first base. For CDR1 and CDR2, the germline V gene lists MDHEN and SYDVKM.

The rearrangement combines TRBV28 with TRBJ2-2, with TRBD2 identical over 10 junction bases. The sample comprised T cells isolated from PBMCs. This receptor was identified in a human donor in good health. The nucleotides read TGTGCCAGCAGTCCTAGCGGGAGGAACACCGGGGAGCTGTTTTTT. Translated, this is CASSPSGRNTGELFF.